The rows below give T cell receptor beta chains drawn from one sample of a study of OX40 agonist ivuxolimab in advanced cancers. Using immunoSEQ multiplex PCR, the repertoire was profiled, and TCRdb retains in-frame clones only, with some absent. The table includes about 79,000 clones, about 91% detected once. This material consisted of CD4+ or CD8+ T cells sorted from blood, taken in a trial of the OX40 agonist ivuxolimab. These receptors originate from an adult with an advanced solid tumor such as melanoma, head and neck, liver or kidney cancer. The CDR3 runs from the conserved cysteine through the conserved F or W. The D gene is left open where the match is weak. Part of the rows lack a size; the others show once, few, many or a class for expanded clones.

j_gene | d_gene | abundance | v_gene | CDR3nt | CDR3aa
TRBJ1-1 | TRBD1 | NA | TRBV6-1 | TGTGCCAGCAGTCTGGGACAGGGCTATGAAGCTTTCTTT | CASSLGQGYEAFF
TRBJ2-7 | NA | NA | TRBV6-1 | TGTGCCAGCAGTGATTTCGGCACGGTCTACGAGCAGTACTTC | CASSDFGTVYEQYF
TRBJ1-1 | TRBD1 | NA | TRBV5-4 | TGTGCCAGCAGCCGACCCCAGGGGGGAATGAACACTGAAGCTTTCTTT | CASSRPQGGMNTEAFF
TRBJ2-3 | NA | NA | TRBV21-1 | TGTGCCAGCAGCCCCAAGGGGGGACTAGCGGGAGAGCTCACAGATACGCAGTATTTT | CASSPKGGLAGELTDTQYF
TRBJ1-1 | NA | NA | TRBV27 | TGTGCCAGCAGCCTGGAGGTCAACACTGAAGCTTTCTTT | CASSLEVNTEAFF
TRBJ1-1 | TRBD1 | NA | TRBV5-6 | TGTGCCAGCAGCGTTGACAGGGGATTGAACACTGAAGCTTTCTTT | CASSVDRGLNTEAFF
TRBJ2-5 | TRBD2 | NA | TRBV18 | TGTGCCAGCTCACCAATTCTAGCGGGGGGCCAAGAGACCCAGTACTTC | CASSPILAGGQETQYF
TRBJ2-2 | NA | NA | TRBV7-3 | TGTGCCAGCAGCATACAACACAACACCGGGGAGCTGTTTTTT | CASSIQHNTGELFF
TRBJ2-3 | TRBD2 | NA | TRBV30 | TGTGCCATGGGACAGGGACTAGCGGGCGCCCCGCATCTGCGCACAGATACGCAGTATTTT | CAMGQGLAGAPHLRTDTQYF
TRBJ2-1 | NA | NA | TRBV9 | TGTGCCAGCAGCGTAGTTGTAACGGGAGCCCAGTTCTTC | CASSVVVTGAQFF
TRBJ2-1 | TRBD2 | NA | TRBV4-2 | TGTGCCAGCAGCCCTGGGACTAGCGGCTCCTCAAGGCTCTTC | CASSPGTSGSSRLF
TRBJ2-7 | NA | once | TRBV10-2 | TGCGCCAGCAGCCTGAACCGGGTTTCTTACGAGCAGTACTTC | CASSLNRVSYEQYF
TRBJ1-5 | NA | NA | TRBV5-4 | TGTGCCAGCAGCTTAGACCCTCATAATCAGCCCCAGCATTTT | CASSLDPHNQPQHF
TRBJ2-3 | TRBD1 | NA | TRBV4-1 | TGCGCCAGCAGCCAAGATACCCCCCGGCAGGGGGCGCGAGATACGCAGTATTTT | CASSQDTPRQGARDTQYF
TRBJ2-7 | NA | NA | TRBV5-5 | TGTGCCAGCAGCGGAATAGGAGGTAGCTCCTACGAGCAGTACTTC | CASSGIGGSSYEQYF
TRBJ2-5 | TRBD2 | NA | TRBV19 | TGTGCCAGTAGTACCGGCCTAGCGGGAGGAGAGACCCAGTACTTC | CASSTGLAGGETQYF
TRBJ1-3 | TRBD1 | NA | TRBV29-1 | TGCAGCACCCGAGGACAGGGAGGTGGAAACACCATATATTTT | CSTRGQGGGNTIYF
TRBJ2-7 | TRBD2 | NA | TRBV6-6 | TGTGCCAGCAAAAGACTAGCGATCCCCTACGAGCAGTACTTC | CASKRLAIPYEQYF
TRBJ1-1 | NA | few | TRBV30 | TGTGCCTGGACAGAACAAATGAACACTGAAGCTTTCTTT | CAWTEQMNTEAFF
TRBJ1-2 | NA | NA | TRBV5-1 | TGCGCCAGCAGCCTAGACAGGAACTATGGCTACACCTTC | CASSLDRNYGYTF
TRBJ1-4 | TRBD1 | NA | TRBV6-1 | TGTGCCAGCAGTGAGGGGAGGCCGGGACAGCCCAATGAAAAACTGTTTTTT | CASSEGRPGQPNEKLFF
TRBJ2-4 | TRBD2 | few | TRBV29-1 | TGCAGCGTTGTGTTAGCGGGAGAAGGGATTCAGTACTTC | CSVVLAGEGIQYF
TRBJ1-5 | TRBD1 | NA | TRBV7-2 | TGTGCCAGCAGCTTCGGGACAGGGAGATTACAGCCCCAGCATTTT | CASSFGTGRLQPQHF
TRBJ1-2 | NA | NA | TRBV5-1 | TGCGCCAGCAGCTTGGAAACGGGAAGTTATGATGGCTACACCTTC | CASSLETGSYDGYTF
TRBJ1-3 | TRBD1 | NA | TRBV6-6 | TGTGCCAGCAGTGACAGGGCTGGAAACACCATATATTTT | CASSDRAGNTIYF
TRBJ2-3 | NA | once | TRBV4-1 | TGCGCCAGCAGCCCCCTTTCAGCAGATACGCAGTATTTT | CASSPLSADTQYF
TRBJ2-2 | NA | NA | TRBV10-3 | TGTGCCATCAGTGAGTGGGGCGGGGAGCTGTTTTTT | CAISEWGGELFF
TRBJ2-7 | TRBD2 | NA | TRBV5-1 | TGCGCCAGCAGCGTTAGCGGGAGTGACGAGCAGTACTTC | CASSVSGSDEQYF
TRBJ1-2 | NA | NA | TRBV28 | TGTGCCAGCAGCCCCCAGAGGAACCCTAACTATGGCTACACCTTC | CASSPQRNPNYGYTF
TRBJ1-4 | TRBD1 | NA | TRBV28 | TGTGCCAGCAGTTCCTCGGGACAGGGGAATGAAAAACTGTTTTTT | CASSSSGQGNEKLFF
TRBJ1-3 | NA | NA | TRBV18 | TGTGCCAGCTCACAAGGGCCGGGCGGATCTGGAAACACCATATATTTT | CASSQGPGGSGNTIYF